The 14 T cell receptor beta chains in this list originate from one sample, sequenced in a study of T cell responses to AZD1222 COVID-19 vaccine. Method: immunoSEQ multiplex PCR; TCRdb's copy keeps in-frame clones and lacks some. Here the sample spans more than 150,000 clones, about nine tenths being singletons. The sample consisted of peripheral blood, taken 28 days after the second AZD1222 dose. Receptors originate from an adult who received the AZD1222 COVID-19 vaccine.

The V gene is TRBV5-1, the J gene TRBJ2-5, with no clear D. V lost 3 bases, J lost 5 bases, and 14 bases lay in between. The CDR3 loop spans 14 amino acids. The germline CDR1 and CDR2 sequences are SGHRS and YFSETQ. The CDR3 protein is CASSSQGFVETQYF. CDR3 nucleotide sequence: TGCGCCAGCAGCTCCCAAGGGTTCGTGGAGACCCAGTACTTC. Full variable domain (rest looked up from reference TRBV5-1 and TRBJ2-5): KAGVTQTPRYLIKTRGQQVTLSCSPISGHRSVSWYQQTPGQGLQFLFEYFSETQRNKGNFPGRFSGRQFSNSRSEMNVSTLELGDSALYLCASSSQGFVETQYFGPGTRLLVL.

As for this clone: Other DNA sequences from this sample encode an identical CDR3 as well. The J gene is TRBJ1-1, the V gene TRBV9, with D possibly TRBD1 on 5 matching bases. Per germline, CDR1 SGDLS and CDR2 YYNGEE. V lost 2 bases and J 1 base, leaving 6 bases between the germline ends. This CDR3 is 13 amino acids long. CDR3 in DNA: TGTGCCAGCAGCGTCAGGGCGAACACTGAAGCTTTCTTT. Its translation: CASSVRANTEAFF.

A single count supports this clone. Here the CDR3 DNA reads TGTGCCAGCAGCCTTCTAGCGGGGGGCTGGACCGGGGAGCTGTTTTTT. Translated, it gives CASSLLAGGWTGELFF. This sequence joins TRBV14 and TRBJ2-2; 11 nucleotides align to TRBD2. The CDR3 has 16 residues. V shed 4 bases, J shed 5 bases, and the junction held 6 bases outside the gene matches. Germline CDR1 and CDR2: SGHDN and FVKESK.

V gene TRBV30 combines with J gene TRBJ1-4; D gene unclear. The CDR3 runs to 15 residues. V shed 3 bases and J shed 0 bases, with 11 bases lying between them. Germline-derived CDR1 and CDR2 are GTSNPN and SVGIG (reference sequence). The CDR3 here is CAWRATAATNEKLFF. CDR3 in DNA: TGTGCCTGGAGAGCTACAGCCGCAACTAATGAAAAACTGTTTTTT.

The CDR3 is CASSPRWAGELFF. DNA for the CDR3: TGTGCCAGCAGTCCCCGGTGGGCCGGGGAGCTGTTTTTT. The V call is TRBV6-5, the J call TRBJ2-2; D not resolved. Trimming pared 5 bases from V and 6 bases from J, leaving 10 bases between. Germline V gives CDR1 MNHEY, CDR2 SVGAGI. The CDR3 totals 13 residues.

This clone was seen only a few times. The rearrangement joins TRBV12-3 or TRBV12-4 to TRBJ2-4, with D hard to call. The CDR3 extends over 13 amino acids. Trimming took off 6 bases at V and 6 bases at J, with 12 bases between the two ends. The CDR3 protein is CASSSDTLNIQYF. The DNA for the CDR3 is TGTGCCAGCAGCAGTGACACCCTAAACATTCAGTACTTC.

V is TRBV7-3 and J is TRBJ1-6, with 7 bases fitting TRBD1. Germline-derived CDR1 and CDR2 are SGHTA and FQGTGA. The V segment lost 1 base and the J segment 9 bases; nucleotides outside the gene matches: 6. The CDR3 is made up of 15 amino acids. The CDR3 sequence: CASSLSPGGTSPLHF. CDR3 sequence (DNA): TGTGCCAGCAGCTTAAGTCCAGGGGGTACTTCACCCCTCCACTTT.

This clone was seen a handful of times. The rearrangement uses TRBV3-1 (or the pseudogene TRBV3-2) and TRBJ1-5; 8 bases line up with TRBD1. This CDR3 is built from 15 residues. Germline V gene data show CDR1 as LGHDT and CDR2 as YNNKEL (reference sequence). The trim removed 4 bases at V and 3 bases at J, leaving 5 bases unmatched. CDR3 loop: CASSPGQGFNQPQHF. The CDR3, as DNA: TGTGCCAGCAGCCCCGGACAGGGTTTCAATCAGCCCCAGCATTTT.

This clone was counted once. The rearrangement links TRBV5-1 to TRBJ2-2; the D gene could be TRBD1 or TRBD2 (5 bases each). Germline-derived CDR1 and CDR2 are SGHRS and YFSETQ. V was clipped by 6 bases and J by 4 bases, with 13 bases between them. The CDR3 is 14 amino acids. This CDR3 reads CASTPGRLTGELFF. The CDR3 region has the DNA TGCGCCAGCACCCCAGGGAGACTCACCGGGGAGCTGTTTTTT.

The CDR3 sequence is CASSLDGQGNGYTF. The DNA of the CDR3 is TGCGCCAGCAGCTTGGACGGACAGGGAAATGGCTACACCTTC. The chain uses TRBV5-1 and TRBJ1-2; 8 nucleotides agree with TRBD1. The CDR3 extends over 14 amino acids. Germline CDR1 reads SGHRS; CDR2 reads YFSETQ. V dropped 0 bases and J dropped 6; count of bases not matched to a gene: 4.

This chain joins TRBV6-6 and TRBJ2-2, with 9 bases matching TRBD1. The CDR3 has 15 residues. J lost 6 bases, V lost 6 bases, and 8 bases had no gene match. Germline V gene lookup returns CDR1 MNHNY and CDR2 SVGAGI (reference sequence). The CDR3 nucleotides read TGTGCCAGCAGCAGCGGGACAGGGTTCCCCGGGGAGCTGTTTTTT. This sequence encodes CASSSGTGFPGELFF.

CDR3 loop: CASSERMPGSLYGYTF. The CDR3 DNA is TGCGCCAGCAGTGAGAGAATGCCAGGGTCCCTCTATGGCTACACCTTC. This sequence joins TRBV10-1 and TRBJ1-2; TRBD1 might be the D (5 bases). Between the trimmed V and J ends, which lost 2 bases and 4 bases, there was a span of 17 bases. The CDR3 sequence is 16 residues long. Germline CDR1 reads WNHNN; CDR2 reads SYGVQD (reference sequence).

The CDR3 is CASNQAGANVLTF. The DNA for the CDR3 is TGTGCCAGCAACCAGGCGGGGGCCAACGTCCTGACTTTC. V usage is TRBV2 and J usage is TRBJ2-6; no firm D call. The CDR3 is 13 residues long. Deletions cut 7 bases from V and 4 bases from J, with 8 bases between. Germline assignment: CDR1 SNHLY and CDR2 FYNNEI.

This sequence joins TRBV30 and TRBJ1-3; no firm D call. The CDR3 runs to 13 residues. V was shortened by 1 base and J by 0 bases, with 4 bases between the two germline ends. Per germline, CDR1 GTSNPN and CDR2 SVGIG (reference sequence). The chain's CDR3 is CAWSEFSGNTIYF. CDR3 sequence (DNA): TGTGCCTGGAGTGAGTTCTCTGGAAACACCATATATTTT.